The 13 T cell receptor beta chains below all came from one sample that was sequenced in a study of memory CD4+ T cells and cytomegalovirus serostatus. This table comes from immunoSEQ multiplex PCR, and its TCRdb copy is limited to in-frame clones, with some not included. This repertoire shows about 82,000 clones, around 80% found once; its top ten account for roughly 0.8%. Single viable CD3+CD4+CD8-CD45RO+ cells were sorted as the memory CD4+ T cells. Sequencing input: memory CD4+ T cells from blood. Receptor source: an adult in good health and CMV-seronegative.

The chain combines TRBV6-6 with TRBJ1-5; a weak D match, TRBD1 (6 bases). The CDR3 consists of 16 residues. Per germline, CDR1 MNHNY and CDR2 SVGAGI (reference sequence). V shed 0 bases and J shed 1 base, with 10 bases lying between them. CDR3 amino acids: CASSYSQGMSNQPQHF. The DNA for the CDR3 is TGTGCCAGCAGTTACTCACAGGGTATGAGCAATCAGCCCCAGCATTTT.

This clone has a handful of counts. J is TRBJ1-2 and V is TRBV5-4; D gene uncertain. CDR1 is SGHNT, CDR2 YYREEE, per germline (reference sequence). V lost 1 base to trimming and J lost 4 bases, with 8 bases between them. The CDR3 is 13 residues long. CDR3 nucleotide sequence: TGTGCCAGCAGCTTGCAGAGCCTCTATGGCTACACCTTC. This encodes CASSLQSLYGYTF.

The rearrangement links TRBV27 to TRBJ2-3; D unresolved. The germline V and J ends were trimmed by 5 bases and 2 bases, with 14 bases remaining between them. The germline gives CDR1 MNHEY, CDR2 SMNVEV (reference sequence). The CDR3 is 15 amino acids. This CDR3 reads CASSVSAAPTDTQYF. CDR3 bases: TGTGCCAGCAGTGTTTCGGCAGCACCCACAGATACGCAGTATTTT.

The chain combines TRBV5-1 with TRBJ2-7; maybe TRBD1 (5 bases). Trimming cost V 0 bases and J 2 bases, with 9 bases left between them. The germline V gene encodes CDR1 SGHRS and CDR2 YFSETQ. This CDR3 has 14 residues. The CDR3 coding sequence is TGCGCCAGCAGCTTGGGTACCAGGGCCTACGAGCAGTACTTC. Its translation is CASSLGTRAYEQYF.

This clone was seen only once. V usage is TRBV10-3 and J usage is TRBJ2-3; weak D call: TRBD1 (5 bases). Trimming shortened V by 6 bases and J by 2 bases, and 9 bases separated the two germline ends. The CDR3 consists of 13 residues. Germline V gene data show CDR1 as ENHRY and CDR2 as SYGVKD. The CDR3 loop reads CAISPDTTDTQYF. DNA of the CDR3: TGTGCCATCAGCCCGGACACCACAGATACGCAGTATTTT.

This rearrangement joins TRBV7-9 to TRBJ1-4, with D uncertain. Between the trimmed V and J ends, which lost 2 bases and 8 bases, there was a span of 9 bases. CDR1 is SEHNR, CDR2 FQNEAQ, per germline (reference sequence). CDR3 length: 13 amino acids. The CDR3 spells CASSLYPAEKLFF. CDR3 coding DNA: TGTGCCAGCAGCTTATATCCAGCCGAAAAACTGTTTTTT.

The V gene is TRBV4-2, the J gene TRBJ1-6; a weak D match, TRBD1 (5 bases). There are 15 residues in the CDR3. CDR1 is LGHNA and CDR2 is YNFKEQ in the germline V gene. Trimming removed 3 bases at V and 10 bases at J, with 16 bases between. The CDR3 is CASSQERTFLSPLHF. Written as DNA, the CDR3 is TGTGCCAGCAGCCAGGAACGGACATTCTTGTCACCCCTCCACTTT.

The chain links TRBV6-1 to TRBJ1-1, with 8 bases identical to TRBD1. The germline gives CDR1 MNHNS, CDR2 SASEGT. V lost 8 bases, J lost 5 bases, and 10 bases stayed unmatched. The length of the CDR3 is 14 residues. This CDR3 reads CASGGDRRRTEAFF. Written as DNA, the CDR3 is TGTGCCAGCGGGGGGGACAGGCGGCGGACTGAAGCTTTCTTT.

CDR3 loop: CASSPVRDTEAFF. The DNA for the CDR3 is TGTGCCAGCTCACCAGTACGAGACACTGAAGCTTTCTTT. V usage is TRBV18 and J usage is TRBJ1-1, with D uncertain. Trimming removed 2 bases at V and 3 bases at J, with 7 bases between. The CDR3 covers 13 residues. The germline gives CDR1 KGHSH, CDR2 LQKENI.

The chain combines TRBV4-2 with TRBJ2-1; D not certain. Germline loops: CDR1 LGHNA, CDR2 YNFKEQ. Between the trimmed V and J ends, which lost 0 bases and 1 base, there was a span of 10 bases. There are 16 residues in the CDR3. For the CDR3, the DNA is TGTGCCAGCAGCCAAGATACTTGGCTTTCCTACAATGAGCAGTTCTTC. It encodes CASSQDTWLSYNEQFF.

The chain is built from TRBV2 and TRBJ2-7; possibly TRBD2 for D (6 bases). Between the trimmed V and J ends, which lost 8 bases and 4 bases, there was a span of 12 bases. The CDR3 sequence is 12 residues long. Looked up from germline, CDR1 is SNHLY and CDR2 is FYNNEI. CDR3 DNA: TGTGCCAGCGGGGGGAACCTTTACGAGCAGTACTTC. Amino acids: CASGGNLYEQYF.

V gene TRBV5-4 combines with J gene TRBJ2-5; D uncertain. The CDR3 length is 15 residues. Germline CDR1 SGHNT, CDR2 YYREEE (reference sequence). Trimming removed 0 bases at V and 1 base at J, with 10 bases between. CDR3 coding DNA: TGTGCCAGCAGCTTGGGGGAAGGGATCCAAGAGACCCAGTACTTC. It yields the protein CASSLGEGIQETQYF.

The rearrangement joins TRBV25-1 to TRBJ1-2, with unresolved D. The germline V and J ends were trimmed by 8 bases and 0 bases, with 13 bases remaining between them. The CDR3 runs to 14 residues. Germline V lookup: CDR1 MGHDK, CDR2 SYGVNS. CDR3 residues: CASADTSSNYGYTF. The CDR3 nucleotides are TGTGCCAGCGCCGACACATCATCTAACTATGGCTACACCTTC.